One sample yielded the 28 T cell receptor beta chains listed below, sequenced in a study of blood T cell repertoires in COVID-19. The table came from immunoSEQ multiplex PCR; TCRdb's copy has only in-frame clones and leaves some out. The sample records around 310,000 clones, 70% to 90% being singletons. The sequencing sample was made of PBMCs or T cells enriched from blood (not recorded which). The receptors shown here come from a woman in her 40s who had recovered from COVID-19.

The rearrangement joins TRBV13 to TRBJ2-1; 7 nucleotides align to TRBD2. The CDR3 contains 14 residues. Germline V gives CDR1 PRHDT, CDR2 FYEKMQ (reference sequence). Germline trimming cut 8 bases from V and 8 bases from J; bases unmatched to any gene: 12. The CDR3 DNA reads TGTGCCAGCGTGGTGCGGGGAGGGAGCGATGAGCAGTTCTTC. Translated: CASVVRGGSDEQFF.

V usage is TRBV5-1 and J usage is TRBJ2-7; D remains ambiguous. V shed 4 bases and J shed 3 bases, with 11 bases lying between them. This CDR3 contains 13 residues. CDR1 and CDR2 (germline): SGHRS, YFSETQ. CDR3 sequence (DNA): TGCGCCAGCAGCATTGACACAGTCTACGAGCAGTACTTC. It yields the protein CASSIDTVYEQYF.

The table lists this clone with a count of one. This chain joins TRBV19 and TRBJ2-1, with 7 bases lining up with TRBD1. The germline CDR1 and CDR2 sequences are LNHDA and SQIVND (reference sequence). There are 15 residues in the CDR3. Unmatched junction bases numbered 7, after V lost 4 bases and J lost 4 bases. The CDR3: CASSKDRNPYNEQFF. The CDR3 coding sequence is TGTGCCAGTAGTAAGGACAGGAACCCTTACAATGAGCAGTTCTTC.

The genes are TRBV24-1 and TRBJ2-3, with D possibly matching TRBD2 (5 bases). This CDR3 spans 13 amino acids. Germline CDR1 reads KGHDR; CDR2 reads SFDVKD. Trimming shortened V by 3 bases and J by 5 bases, and 8 bases separated the two germline ends. The CDR3 loop is CATSDPGLDTQYF. The DNA for the CDR3 is TGTGCCACCAGTGATCCCGGACTAGATACGCAGTATTTT.

Only one count was recorded for this clone. The chain combines TRBV3-1 (or the pseudogene TRBV3-2) with TRBJ1-3; 8 nucleotides line up with TRBD1. The V gene end was trimmed by 2 bases and the J gene end by 7 bases; junction bases not matched to a gene: 4. Germline lookup yields CDR1 LGHDT and CDR2 YNNKEL (reference sequence). The CDR3 runs to 14 residues. CDR3 sequence: CASSQRQGTNTIYF. The CDR3 region has the DNA TGTGCCAGCAGCCAAAGACAGGGGACGAACACCATATATTTT.

CDR3: CASSIDRGWPPQHF. The DNA of the CDR3 is TGTGCCAGCAGTATTGACAGGGGGTGGCCGCCCCAGCATTTT. The chain links TRBV6-2 or TRBV6-3 to TRBJ1-5, with TRBD1 matching 9 bases. V dropped 5 bases and J dropped 9; count of bases not matched to a gene: 8. This CDR3 is built from 14 residues. Per the germline V gene, CDR1 is MNHEY and CDR2 is SVGEGT.

V gene TRBV7-9 combines with J gene TRBJ2-5, with 7 bases fitting TRBD2. Germline CDR1 is SEHNR and CDR2 is FQNEAQ (reference sequence). CDR3 length equals 13 residues. Trimming cost V 5 bases and J 3 bases; bases outside gene matches: 3. The CDR3 is CASSPLAEETQYF. As DNA, the CDR3 is TGTGCCAGCAGCCCCCTAGCGGAAGAGACCCAGTACTTC.

This clone was found once. This chain links TRBV6-5 with TRBJ1-1, with no clear D. The V end was cut by 7 bases, the J end by 1 base, with 10 bases between. The CDR3 sequence is 13 residues long. Germline V gene lookup returns CDR1 MNHEY and CDR2 SVGAGI. The CDR3 spells CASKRRGNTEAFF. CDR3 in DNA: TGTGCCAGCAAGCGGCGGGGGAACACTGAAGCTTTCTTT.

The chain employs TRBV19 and TRBJ1-5; 8 bases fit TRBD1. The germline V gene encodes CDR1 LNHDA and CDR2 SQIVND (reference sequence). The CDR3 is 14 amino acids. Losses at the gene ends were 5 bases for V and 7 bases for J; bases not matched to a gene: 7. The CDR3 nucleotides are TGTGCCAGTAGTTCGACAGGGGAGGGACAGCCCCAGCATTTT. This codes for CASSSTGEGQPQHF. Based on the CDR3 plus reference TRBV19 and TRBJ1-5, the full variable domain is DGGITQSPKYLFRKEGQNVTLSCEQNLNHDAMYWYRQDPGQGLRLIYYSQIVNDFQKGDIAEGYSVSREKKESFPLTVTSAQKNPTAFYLCASSSTGEGQPQHFGDGTRLSIL.

The chain has TRBV5-4 and TRBJ2-2, with 8 bases that match TRBD1. The germline gives CDR1 SGHNT, CDR2 YYREEE (reference sequence). J lost 7 bases, V lost 2 bases, and 7 bases had no gene match. The CDR3 covers 15 residues. CDR3 in DNA: TGTGCCAGCAGCTTCCGGGACAGGCGAGGCGGGGAGCTGTTTTTT. Amino acid sequence: CASSFRDRRGGELFF.

This chain links TRBV7-9 with TRBJ2-7, with TRBD2 matching over 9 bases. The germline V gene encodes CDR1 SEHNR and CDR2 FQNEAQ (reference sequence). This CDR3 region has 14 residues. V was pared by 5 bases and J by 6 bases, with 8 bases of the junction left unmatched. The CDR3 DNA sequence: TGTGCCAGCAGCCCCCCCGGGACTAGCAGCGAGCAGTACTTC. Its translation is CASSPPGTSSEQYF.

The rearrangement uses TRBV19 and TRBJ2-7; TRBD1 agrees at 11 bases. The germline V gene encodes CDR1 LNHDA and CDR2 SQIVND (reference sequence). The CDR3 is 16 residues long. J lost 7 bases, V lost 1 base, and 9 bases had no gene match. CDR3 region: CASSIVAGQGVEEQYF. In DNA form, the CDR3 reads TGTGCCAGTAGTATAGTGGCGGGACAGGGGGTTGAAGAGCAGTACTTC.

The gene calls are TRBV3-1 (or the pseudogene TRBV3-2) and TRBJ1-4, with no clear D. The length of the CDR3 is 13 residues. Germline assignment: CDR1 LGHDT and CDR2 YNNKEL (reference sequence). V shed 1 base and J shed 4 bases, with 4 bases lying between them. The CDR3 sequence is CASSQVLNEKLFF. Here the CDR3 DNA reads TGTGCCAGCAGCCAAGTTCTTAATGAAAAACTGTTTTTT.

The chain joins TRBV6-4 to TRBJ1-2, with D maybe TRBD1 (6 bases). Looked up from germline, CDR1 is MRHNA and CDR2 is SNTAGT. The CDR3 is 15 residues long. Between the trimmed V and J ends, which lost 2 bases and 3 bases, there was a span of 13 bases. The chain's CDR3 is CASSDPGRGDYGYTF. In DNA form, the CDR3 reads TGTGCCAGCAGTGACCCCGGCAGGGGCGACTATGGCTACACCTTC.

The V call is TRBV7-3, the J call TRBJ2-5; 7 nucleotides agree with TRBD2. Trimming removed 2 bases from V and 4 bases from J; junction bases left unmatched: 7. This CDR3 has 15 residues. Germline V gene data show CDR1 as SGHTA and CDR2 as FQGTGA. In DNA, the CDR3 is TGTGCCAGCAGCTTACAAGCGGGGAGTAGAGAGACCCAGTACTTC. As protein: CASSLQAGSRETQYF.

The chain has TRBV2 and TRBJ2-2, with 11 bases that match TRBD2. Germline V CDR1 and CDR2: SNHLY, FYNNEI. This CDR3 has 17 residues. Trimming removed 1 base from V and 6 bases from J; junction bases left unmatched: 7. CDR3 in DNA: TGTGCCAGCAGTGAAGAGGTAGCGGGGGGGTCCGCCGGGGAGCTGTTTTTT. Its protein product is CASSEEVAGGSAGELFF.

The chain carries TRBV5-4 and TRBJ1-1, with D unresolved. V dropped 4 bases and J dropped 0 bases, with 10 bases sitting between them. The length of the CDR3 is 14 residues. The germline gives CDR1 SGHNT, CDR2 YYREEE (reference sequence). In nucleotides, the CDR3 is TGTGCCAGCAGCGCGACTGTCCTGAACACTGAAGCTTTCTTT. Encoded protein: CASSATVLNTEAFF.

V gene TRBV11-2 combines with J gene TRBJ2-5; D is unclear. The germline V gene has CDR1 SGHAT and CDR2 FQNNGV. The CDR3 is 14 residues long. Trimming removed 7 bases at V and 0 bases at J, with 12 bases between. CDR3 region: CASTPLAYQETQYF. As DNA, the CDR3 is TGTGCCAGCACCCCCCTTGCGTACCAAGAGACCCAGTACTTC. Complete variable domain (other parts from reference TRBV11-2 and TRBJ2-5): EAGVAQSPRYKIIEKRQSVAFWCNPISGHATLYWYQQILGQGPKLLIQFQNNGVVDDSQLPKDRFSAERLKGVDSTLKIQPAKLEDSAVYLCASTPLAYQETQYFGPGTRLLVL.

The chain employs TRBV11-1 and TRBJ2-2; D might be TRBD1 (5 bases). The V gene lost 5 bases and the J gene lost 3 bases, with 10 bases spanning the gap. Germline CDR1 is SGHAT and CDR2 is FQDESV (reference sequence). CDR3 length equals 14 residues. The CDR3 spells CASSIRGYTGELFF. The DNA of the CDR3 is TGTGCCAGCAGCATAAGGGGCTACACCGGGGAGCTGTTTTTT.

This chain uses TRBV7-9 with TRBJ2-1; 7 positions match TRBD1. Trimming took 5 bases from V and 3 from J; bases not matched to a gene: 7. The germline CDR1 and CDR2 sequences are SEHNR and FQNEAQ (reference sequence). The CDR3 loop spans 15 amino acids. CDR3 amino acids: CASSQTGWGYNEQFF. CDR3 sequence (DNA): TGTGCCAGCAGCCAGACAGGGTGGGGCTACAATGAGCAGTTCTTC.

This chain connects TRBV6-1 to TRBJ2-5, with a tentative D call TRBD1 (8 bases). V lost 4 bases to trimming and J lost 5 bases, with 23 bases between them. CDR1 and CDR2 (germline): MNHNS, SASEGT. The CDR3 consists of 17 residues. The CDR3 DNA sequence: TGTGCCAGCAGTGCAGGGGGCCCCTCAAGCGGGACGGAGACCCAGTACTTC. Translated: CASSAGGPSSGTETQYF.

The chain links TRBV11-3 to TRBJ2-1; TRBD2 aligns across 9 bases. Germline CDR1 reads SGHNT; CDR2 reads YENEEA. This CDR3 is 13 amino acids long. V dropped 6 bases and J dropped 6; count of bases not matched to a gene: 3. CDR3: CASRHSGGNEQFF. CDR3 nucleotides: TGTGCCAGCAGACATAGCGGGGGCAATGAGCAGTTCTTC.

This chain connects TRBV5-1 to TRBJ2-1; perhaps TRBD1 as D (6 bases). Germline values: CDR1 SGHRS, CDR2 YFSETQ. This CDR3 has 17 residues. V was shortened by 4 bases and J by 3 bases, with 20 bases between the two germline ends. The CDR3 loop is CASSLNPTGSRYNEQFF. In nucleotides, the CDR3 is TGCGCCAGCAGCCTAAACCCGACAGGCTCTCGCTACAATGAGCAGTTCTTC.

The chain recombines TRBV28 with TRBJ1-2; 8 bases agree with TRBD1. Germline-derived CDR1 and CDR2 are MDHEN and SYDVKM. CDR3 length equals 12 residues. V lost 8 bases to trimming and J lost 7 bases; unmatched junction nucleotides: 6. Written as DNA, the CDR3 is TGTGCCAGCTCTCAGGGGGCAGGTGGCTACACCTTC. It is translated as CASSQGAGGYTF.

The V call is TRBV6-1, the J call TRBJ1-6; weak D call: TRBD1 (6 bases). V was trimmed by 2 bases and J by 0 bases, leaving 11 bases between them. The length of the CDR3 is 17 residues. Germline lookup yields CDR1 MNHNS and CDR2 SASEGT. The CDR3 reads CASSEIGGSSYNSPLHF. Written as DNA, the CDR3 is TGTGCCAGCAGTGAAATTGGGGGCAGCTCCTATAATTCACCCCTCCACTTT.

Written as DNA, the CDR3 is TGTGCCAGTAGTCCTGGGACAGGGAGATTTGTGAGCAATCAGCCCCAGCATTTT. As protein: CASSPGTGRFVSNQPQHF. The V gene is TRBV19, the J gene TRBJ1-5; 9 positions match TRBD1. This CDR3 is built from 18 residues. Trimming cost V 5 bases and J 1 base; bases outside gene matches: 12. Looked up from germline, CDR1 is LNHDA and CDR2 is SQIVND (reference sequence).

This clone has a single count. This rearrangement joins TRBV2 to TRBJ1-2; D may be TRBD1 (5 bases). This CDR3 is 13 amino acids long. Germline V gives CDR1 SNHLY, CDR2 FYNNEI. V lost 11 bases and J lost 8, with 21 bases in between. The DNA for the CDR3 is TGTGCCTCTAAGGAGGGGAATTGGGAGGGCTACACCTTC. Protein product: CASKEGNWEGYTF.

The V call is TRBV12-3 or TRBV12-4, the J call TRBJ2-1; D is unresolved. V lost 7 bases, J lost 7 bases, and 14 bases lay in between. This CDR3 has 13 amino acids. CDR3 residues: CASTTVVVNEQFF. In nucleotides, the CDR3 is TGTGCCAGCACCACAGTAGTGGTGAATGAGCAGTTCTTC.